The 14 T cell receptor beta chains below come from one sample, sequenced in a study of T-cell memory formation after mild COVID-19. TCRdb independently ran MiXCR on the 5' RACE reads; one entry per CDR3 protein. The data hold approximately 240,000 distinct CDR3 sequences, with roughly 17% observed a single time. The specimen was PBMCs or a T cell subset sorted from them (not recorded which). These receptors all come from a young man who had mild COVID-19 (a few samples of this study predate the infection). Cell type and time point are not known.

In its sample, this clonotype was seen a few times. The chain has TRBV12-3 or TRBV12-4 and TRBJ1-4; D is unclear. The CDR3 extends over 17 amino acids. The V end was cut by 3 bases, the J end by 0 bases, with 14 bases between. DNA of the CDR3: TGTGCCAGCAGTTTCCTGATAGAGCCTGCAACTAATGAAAAACTGTTTTTT. Amino acid sequence: CASSFLIEPATNEKLFF.

This sequence joins TRBV6-6 and TRBJ1-5, with 10 bases fitting TRBD1. CDR3 length: 17 amino acids. CDR1 is MNHNY, CDR2 SVGAGI, per germline (reference sequence). The V segment lost 5 bases and the J segment 6 bases; nucleotides outside the gene matches: 13. The CDR3 DNA reads TGTGCCAGCAGTCCTCCCCGACAGGGGGCCGCGGCTCAGCCCCAGCATTTT. It translates to CASSPPRQGAAAQPQHF.

The chain carries TRBV7-2 and TRBJ2-3; 13 nucleotides align to TRBD2. Germline CDR1 and CDR2: SGHTA and FQGNSA. There are 16 residues in the CDR3. Losses at the gene ends were 5 bases for V and 11 bases for J; bases not matched to a gene: 13. The CDR3 region is CASSPIGLAGAREQYF. CDR3 DNA sequence: TGTGCCAGCAGCCCGATCGGACTAGCGGGGGCGAGGGAGCAGTATTTT.

V is TRBV6-2 or TRBV6-3 and J is TRBJ1-4; 9 bases map to TRBD1. J lost 6 bases, V lost 8 bases, and 4 bases had no gene match. The germline V gene has CDR1 MNHEY and CDR2 SVGEGT. This CDR3 comprises 13 residues. This chain's CDR3 is CASGRTGDEKLFF. CDR3 nucleotide sequence: TGTGCCAGCGGTCGGACAGGGGATGAAAAACTGTTTTTT.

The V gene is TRBV4-3, the J gene TRBJ1-1; 8 nucleotides line up with TRBD1. V shed 3 bases, J shed 4 bases, and the junction held 4 bases outside the gene matches. The germline V gene encodes CDR1 LGHNA and CDR2 YSLEER. This CDR3 has 14 residues. In nucleotides, the CDR3 is TGCGCCAGCAGCCAGCGACAGGGGAGCACTGAAGCTTTCTTT. It encodes CASSQRQGSTEAFF.

This clonotype was found a few times. The J gene is TRBJ2-7, the V gene TRBV6-2 or TRBV6-3, with TRBD2 as a possible D gene (5 bases). The CDR3 is 13 amino acids. Trimming pared 2 bases from V and 5 bases from J, leaving 10 bases between. Germline V gives CDR1 MNHEY, CDR2 SVGEGT. DNA for the CDR3: TGTGCCAGCAGTTACGCGGGTTTCAACGAGCAGTACTTC. Protein: CASSYAGFNEQYF.

The gene calls are TRBV7-2 and TRBJ2-7; the D is unclear. V lost 1 base and J lost 2, with 6 bases in between. In germline, CDR1 is SGHTA, CDR2 FQGNSA. The length of the CDR3 is 13 residues. The CDR3, as DNA: TGTGCCAGCAGCTTAGATCCCGCCTACGAGCAGTACGTC. Translation: CASSLDPAYEQYV.

This clonotype was detected many times. The chain recombines TRBV6-5 with TRBJ1-1, with D possibly TRBD1 on 6 matching bases. Trimming stripped 2 bases from V and 1 base from J, with 11 bases between. From germline, CDR1 is MNHEY and CDR2 SVGAGI. CDR3 length: 15 amino acids. CDR3 residues: CASSYGGAGNTEAFF. In DNA, the CDR3 is TGTGCCAGCAGTTACGGGGGCGCGGGGAACACTGAAGCTTTCTTT.

The chain links TRBV4-2 to TRBJ2-5, with a weak D call TRBD1 (5 bases). The CDR3 is 15 residues long. V gave up 4 bases and J gave up 5 bases, with 17 bases separating them. Per the germline V gene, CDR1 is LGHNA and CDR2 is YNFKEQ. The CDR3 sequence is CASSLATGSVETQYF. The CDR3 nucleotides are TGTGCCAGCAGCCTGGCCACAGGATCCGTGGAGACCCAGTACTTC.

V is TRBV6-1 and J is TRBJ2-5; D is tentatively TRBD1 or TRBD2 (6 bases each). This CDR3 region has 15 residues. CDR1 and CDR2 (germline): MNHNS, SASEGT. V lost 7 bases and J 3 bases, leaving 18 bases between the germline ends. CDR3 loop: CASTFNFGGEETQYF. CDR3 nucleotide sequence: TGTGCCAGCACCTTTAACTTCGGGGGCGAAGAGACCCAGTACTTC.

This clonotype was seen only a few times. V is TRBV20-1 and J is TRBJ1-1; TRBD1 matches at 7 bases. Germline-derived CDR1 and CDR2 are DFQATT and SNEGSKA (reference sequence). Unmatched junction bases numbered 15, after V lost 6 bases and J lost 2 bases. This CDR3 spans 16 amino acids. The CDR3 reads CSAAARTGEFNTEAFF. The CDR3 DNA is TGCAGTGCAGCTGCCCGGACAGGAGAGTTTAACACTGAAGCTTTCTTT.

V and J are TRBV29-1 and TRBJ1-1; D possibly corresponds to TRBD1 (5 bases). V shed 3 bases and J shed 3 bases, with 11 bases lying between them. CDR1 and CDR2 (germline): SQVTM, ANQGSEA. The CDR3 sequence is 13 residues long. CDR3 sequence reads: CSVEVGVDTEAFF. As DNA, the CDR3 is TGCAGCGTTGAGGTAGGGGTGGACACTGAAGCTTTCTTT.

This clonotype was detected ten times or more. The V gene is TRBV7-9, the J gene TRBJ1-1; unclear D gene. V shed 3 bases and J shed 0 bases, with 8 bases lying between them. Germline V gene sequence: CDR1 SEHNR, CDR2 FQNEAQ (reference sequence). The CDR3 is 14 residues long. The CDR3 sequence: CASSFWALNTEAFF. The CDR3, as DNA: TGTGCCAGCAGCTTTTGGGCCTTGAACACTGAAGCTTTCTTT.

This sequence joins TRBV5-1 and TRBJ1-2; 7 bases align to TRBD1. CDR3 size: 14 residues. CDR1 and CDR2 from the germline V gene are SGHRS and YFSETQ. V shed 4 bases, J shed 8 bases, and the junction held 11 bases outside the gene matches. DNA of the CDR3: TGCGCCAGCAGCCCGAACCGACAGGGTTCAGGCTACACCTTC. Protein product: CASSPNRQGSGYTF.